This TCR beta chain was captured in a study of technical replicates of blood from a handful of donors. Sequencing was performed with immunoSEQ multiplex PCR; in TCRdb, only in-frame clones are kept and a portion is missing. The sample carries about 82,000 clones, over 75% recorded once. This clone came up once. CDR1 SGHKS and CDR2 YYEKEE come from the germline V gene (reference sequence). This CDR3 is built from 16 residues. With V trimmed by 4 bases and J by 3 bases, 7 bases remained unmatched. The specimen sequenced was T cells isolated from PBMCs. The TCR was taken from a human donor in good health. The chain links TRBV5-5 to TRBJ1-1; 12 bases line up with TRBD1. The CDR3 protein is CASSPGTGGIYTEAFF. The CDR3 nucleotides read TGTGCCAGCAGCCCCGGGACAGGGGGCATATACACTGAAGCTTTCTTT.